Below, 4 T cell receptor beta chains from the same sample are listed, as sequenced in a study of T-cell memory formation after mild COVID-19. TCRdb recomputed calls from the 5' RACE reads with MiXCR, one row per CDR3 protein. This sample has 250,000 to 400,000 distinct CDR3 sequences; roughly an eighth occur once, and the top ten carry roughly 21%. The sample taken for sequencing was PBMCs or a T cell subset sorted from them (not recorded which). These receptors originate from a man in his late teens or twenties who had mild COVID-19 (a few samples of this study predate the infection). Cell type and time point are not known.

The genes are TRBV28 and TRBJ2-5; D may match TRBD1 or TRBD2 (5 bases each). The V end lost 5 bases, the J end lost 9 bases, and 19 bases lay between the germline ends. The CDR3 extends over 14 amino acids. The V gene's germline CDR1 is MDHEN and CDR2 SYDVKM. CDR3 in DNA: TGTGCCAGCAGTCTAAGACAGTCCGGGGCGGCCCAGTACTTC. Protein: CASSLRQSGAAQYF.

V and J are TRBV4-1 and TRBJ1-2; D is possibly TRBD1 (6 bases). Germline CDR1 MGHRA, CDR2 YSYEKL. Trimming removed 0 bases at V and 5 bases at J, with 19 bases between. This CDR3 is built from 17 residues. The CDR3 nucleotides read TGCGCCAGCAGCCAAGATCCCCGGGCAGGGGTTAGGTATGGCTACACCTTC. It encodes CASSQDPRAGVRYGYTF.

This clonotype was counted a few times. V and J are TRBV5-1 and TRBJ1-1; D might be TRBD1 (6 bases). Per germline, CDR1 SGHRS and CDR2 YFSETQ. The CDR3 length is 14 residues. V gave up 1 base and J gave up 7 bases, with 14 bases separating them. CDR3 sequence: CASSLSYRVIEAFF. CDR3 nucleotide sequence: TGCGCCAGCAGCTTGAGTTACAGGGTCATTGAAGCTTTCTTT.

The chain combines TRBV29-1 with TRBJ2-3, with D unclear. CDR3 length: 11 residues. Per germline, CDR1 SQVTM and CDR2 ANQGSEA. Trimming left V 2 bases short and J 2 bases short, with 2 bases between. CDR3 sequence: CSVEYTDTQYF. The DNA for the CDR3 is TGCAGCGTTGAATACACAGATACGCAGTATTTT.